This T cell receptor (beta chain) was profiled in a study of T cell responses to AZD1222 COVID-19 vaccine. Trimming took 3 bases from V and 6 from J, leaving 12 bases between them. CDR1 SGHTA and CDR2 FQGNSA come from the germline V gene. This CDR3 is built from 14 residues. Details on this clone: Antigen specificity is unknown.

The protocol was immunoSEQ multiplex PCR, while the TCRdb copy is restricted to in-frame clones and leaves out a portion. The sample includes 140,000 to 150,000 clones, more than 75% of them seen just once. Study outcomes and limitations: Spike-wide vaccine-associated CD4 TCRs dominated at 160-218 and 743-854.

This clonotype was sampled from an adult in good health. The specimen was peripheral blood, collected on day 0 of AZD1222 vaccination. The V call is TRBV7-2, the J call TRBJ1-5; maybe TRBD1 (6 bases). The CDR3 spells CASSFPGEGQPQHF. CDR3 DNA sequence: TGTGCCAGCAGCTTCCCAGGGGAAGGTCAGCCCCAGCATTTT. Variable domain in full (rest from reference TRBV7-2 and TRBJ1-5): GAGVSQSPSNKVTEKGKDVELRCDPISGHTALYWYRQSLGQGLEFLIYFQGNSAPDKSGLPSDRFSAERTGGSVSTLTIQRTQQEDSAVYLCASSFPGEGQPQHFGDGTRLSIL.